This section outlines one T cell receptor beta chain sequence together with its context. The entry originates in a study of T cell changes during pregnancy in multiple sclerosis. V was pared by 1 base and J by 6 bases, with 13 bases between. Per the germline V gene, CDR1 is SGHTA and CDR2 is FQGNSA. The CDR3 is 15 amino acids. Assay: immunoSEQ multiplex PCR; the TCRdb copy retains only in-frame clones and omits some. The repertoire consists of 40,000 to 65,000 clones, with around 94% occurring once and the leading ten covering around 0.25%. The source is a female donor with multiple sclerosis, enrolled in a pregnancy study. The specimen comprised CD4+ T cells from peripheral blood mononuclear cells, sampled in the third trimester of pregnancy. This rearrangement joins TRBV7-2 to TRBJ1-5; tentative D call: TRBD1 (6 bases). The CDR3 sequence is CASSLGGGGLQPQHF. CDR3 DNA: TGTGCCAGCAGCTTAGGGGGCGGGGGGCTTCAGCCCCAGCATTTT.